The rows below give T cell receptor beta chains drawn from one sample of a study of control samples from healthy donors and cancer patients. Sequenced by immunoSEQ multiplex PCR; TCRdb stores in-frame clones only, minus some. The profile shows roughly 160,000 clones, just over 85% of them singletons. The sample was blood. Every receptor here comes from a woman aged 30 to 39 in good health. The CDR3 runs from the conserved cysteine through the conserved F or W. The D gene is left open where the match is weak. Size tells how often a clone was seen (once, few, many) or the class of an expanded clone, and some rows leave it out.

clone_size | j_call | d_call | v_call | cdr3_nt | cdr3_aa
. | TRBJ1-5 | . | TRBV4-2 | TGTGCCAGCAGCCAAGATGACAACAATCAGCCCCAGCATTTT | CASSQDDNNQPQHF
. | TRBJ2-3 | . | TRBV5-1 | TGCGCCAGCAGCTTGTTAGGAGGGCCCGGCACAGATACGCAGTATTTT | CASSLLGGPGTDTQYF
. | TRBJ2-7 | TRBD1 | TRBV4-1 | TGCGCCAGCAGCCACACAGGGGTTGCCTACGAGCAGTACTTC | CASSHTGVAYEQYF
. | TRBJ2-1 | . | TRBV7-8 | TGTGCCAGCAGCCAACCCCCTGGGGATGAGCAGTTCTTC | CASSQPPGDEQFF
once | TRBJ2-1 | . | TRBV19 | TGTGCCAGTAGTCCCCTGGACGGGAGCTCCTACAATGAGCAGTTCTTC | CASSPLDGSSYNEQFF
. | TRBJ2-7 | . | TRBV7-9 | TGTGCCAGCGTGGGCAATTCCCACTACGAGCAGTACTTC | CASVGNSHYEQYF
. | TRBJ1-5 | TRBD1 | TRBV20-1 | TGCAGTGCTAGTCTAGTGGGACAGGAGAATCAGCCCCAGCATTTT | CSASLVGQENQPQHF
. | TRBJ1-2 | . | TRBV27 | TGTGCCAGCAGTACCGAGGGGGGTCAGCGGGGCTACACCTTC | CASSTEGGQRGYTF
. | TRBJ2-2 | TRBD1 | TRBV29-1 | TGCAGCGTTGGGGCTCCGGGACAGGGACACACCGGGGAGCTGTTTTTT | CSVGAPGQGHTGELFF
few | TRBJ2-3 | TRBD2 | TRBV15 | TGTGCCACCGACCCTAGCGGGAGGGCCAGTGATACGCAGTATTTT | CATDPSGRASDTQYF
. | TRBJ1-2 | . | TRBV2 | TGTGCCAGCATTACGGACGGAGGCTTAAGGTCGATTCCTGGCTACACCTTC | CASITDGGLRSIPGYTF
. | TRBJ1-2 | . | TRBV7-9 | TGTGCCAGCAGCTCTTACACGGACATTGTTTATGGCTACACCTTC | CASSSYTDIVYGYTF
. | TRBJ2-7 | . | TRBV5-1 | TGCGCCAGCAGCTCGACAGAGCCTTCCTACGAGCAGTACTTC | CASSSTEPSYEQYF
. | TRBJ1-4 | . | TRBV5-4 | TGTGCCAGCAGCTTGGAGGGCAGCGGGGAAAAACTGTTTTTT | CASSLEGSGEKLFF
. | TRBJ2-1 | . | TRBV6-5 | TGTGCCAGCAGTTACTCTGGGAGCTACAATGAGCAGTTCTTC | CASSYSGSYNEQFF
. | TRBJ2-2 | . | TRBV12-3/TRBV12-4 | TGTGCCAGCAGTCGGGACACCGGGGAGCTGTTTTTT | CASSRDTGELFF
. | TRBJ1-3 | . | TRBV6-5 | TGTGCCAGCAGACTAGGGGACGGAGAAAACACCATATATTTT | CASRLGDGENTIYF
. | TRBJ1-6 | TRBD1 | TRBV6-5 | TGTGCCAGCAATGGACAGGATCGTGTACCCCTCCACTTT | CASNGQDRVPLHF
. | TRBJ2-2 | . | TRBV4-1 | TGCGCCAGCAGCCAAGCAACCGCCCGGACCGGGGAGCTGTTTTTT | CASSQATARTGELFF
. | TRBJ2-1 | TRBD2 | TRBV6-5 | TGTGCCAGCGGGAGGGACTGGTACAATGAGCAGTTCTTC | CASGRDWYNEQFF
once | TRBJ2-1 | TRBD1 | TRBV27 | TGTGCCAGCAGTTCCCGAGGGGGCGCTACCCATGAGCAGTTCTTC | CASSSRGGATHEQFF
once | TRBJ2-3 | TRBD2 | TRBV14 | TGTGCCAGCAGCCAAGATGGCCTAGCGGGGTACCCACTCACAGATACGCAGTATTTT | CASSQDGLAGYPLTDTQYF
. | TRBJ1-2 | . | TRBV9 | TGTGCCAGCAGCGTAGCGAACTATGGCTACACCTTC | CASSVANYGYTF
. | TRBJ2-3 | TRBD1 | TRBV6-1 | TGTGCCAGCAGTGAATACGGGACAGGCACAGATACGCAGTATTTT | CASSEYGTGTDTQYF
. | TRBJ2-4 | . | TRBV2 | TGTGCCAGCAGTGAAGCCGTCGTGGCCGCCAAAAACATTCAGTACTTC | CASSEAVVAAKNIQYF
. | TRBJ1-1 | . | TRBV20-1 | TGCAGTGCTAGAAACGGTGAAGCTTTCTTT | CSARNGEAFF
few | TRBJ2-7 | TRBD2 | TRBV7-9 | TGTGCCAGCAGCTTAATAGCGGGAGGAAACCACGAGCAGTACTTC | CASSLIAGGNHEQYF
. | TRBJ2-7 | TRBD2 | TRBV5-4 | TGTGCCAGCAGCTCTTCCGGGACTAGTTGGGACGAGCAGTACTTC | CASSSSGTSWDEQYF
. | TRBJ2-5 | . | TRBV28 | TGTGCCACCGGGGACGTACAAGAGACCCAGTACTTC | CATGDVQETQYF
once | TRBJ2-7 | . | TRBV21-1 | TGTGCCAGCAGCAAAGTTGAGGTCTTTCACTCCTACGAGCAGTACTTC | CASSKVEVFHSYEQYF
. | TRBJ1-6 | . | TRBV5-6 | TGTGCCAGCAGCTTGGGGTTATATAATTCACCCCTCCACTTT | CASSLGLYNSPLHF
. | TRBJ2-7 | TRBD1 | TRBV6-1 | TGTGCCAGCAGTGAAGGTACCAGGGGGAGCCACGAGCAGTACTTC | CASSEGTRGSHEQYF
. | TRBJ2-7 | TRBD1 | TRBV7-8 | TGTGCCAGCAGCTCTGGACAGGGGGCTTACGAGCAGTACTTC | CASSSGQGAYEQYF
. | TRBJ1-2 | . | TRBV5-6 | TGTGCCAGCAGCTTGGACGGGGCAGCTCTTGGAGGCTACACCTTC | CASSLDGAALGGYTF
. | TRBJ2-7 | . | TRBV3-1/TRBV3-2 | TGTGCCAGCAGCGGATCGACAGGAATTCACGAGCAGTACTTC | CASSGSTGIHEQYF
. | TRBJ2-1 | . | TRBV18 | TGTGCCAGCTCACCGTTGTTAGTTGGGGGAATGGATGAGCAGTTCTTC | CASSPLLVGGMDEQFF
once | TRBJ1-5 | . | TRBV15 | TGTGCCACCAGCAGAGATATCCGAGGTAATGGGGATCAGCCCCAGCATTTT | CATSRDIRGNGDQPQHF
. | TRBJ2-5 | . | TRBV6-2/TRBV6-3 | TGTGCCAGCAGCCCCGGCCCACAGGGGACCCAGTACTTC | CASSPGPQGTQYF
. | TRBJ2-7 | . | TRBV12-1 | TGTGCCAGCAGCACAAGCGGGAGATCTATCTACGAGCAGTACTTC | CASSTSGRSIYEQYF
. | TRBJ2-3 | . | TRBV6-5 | TGTGCCAGCAGTTACTCCGCCCCCGGGGCAGATACGCAGTATTTT | CASSYSAPGADTQYF
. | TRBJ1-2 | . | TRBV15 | TGTGCCACCAGCAGAGATCCCAAGGGGTTACCTTATGGCTACACCTTC | CATSRDPKGLPYGYTF
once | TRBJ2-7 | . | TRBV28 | TGTGCCAGCAGTTCGATCTCCGGGACTTCTTACGAGCAGTACTTC | CASSSISGTSYEQYF
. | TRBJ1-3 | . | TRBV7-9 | TGTGCCAGCAGCTCCCCGACAGACCTCTCTGGAAACACCATATATTTT | CASSSPTDLSGNTIYF